The text below deals with one T cell receptor beta chain. Its antigen is not known. Healthy individuals who donated bone marrow served as the donors. The PCR had 60 Vbeta and 13 Jbeta primers. Sequenced by immunoSEQ multiplex PCR; TCRdb stores in-frame clones only, minus some. The sample includes around 120,000 clones, approximately 80% of them seen just once. This sample stems from a study of cytomegalovirus exposure and HLA in healthy donors. Points from the study as a whole: In vitro experiments confirmed that three CMV-associated chains were specific for CMV antigens.

Source material: PBMCs. The TCR was taken from a man aged 18 to 29 in good health and CMV-seronegative.

CDR3 in DNA: TGTGCCAGCAGCGCGCAGGGCGGGGGCTTTGGAAACACCATATATTTT. This translates into CASSAQGGGFGNTIYF. The chain joins TRBV9 to TRBJ1-3; a weak D match, TRBD1 (6 bases). The V end lost 3 bases, the J end lost 3 bases, and 16 bases lay between the germline ends. The CDR3 is made up of 16 amino acids. CDR1 is SGDLS, CDR2 YYNGEE, per germline.